This TCR beta chain comes out of a study of CD8 T cells in Susac syndrome. CD8+ and CD4+ blood T cells underwent TCR beta sequencing. The junction had 6 bases not matched to a gene; V was cut back by 4 bases and J by 4 bases. Germline V lookup: CDR1 LNHDA, CDR2 SQIVND (reference sequence). This CDR3 is 14 amino acids long. An input of 0.5 to 1 ug of RNA was subjected to reverse transcription using random hexamers. MiXCR was run by TCRdb on the immunoSEQ multiplex PCR reads, yielding one entry per CDR3 protein. The table lists some 450,000 distinct CDR3 sequences, 85% to 90% of them singletons, with about 0.12% in the top ten.

The chain has TRBV19 and TRBJ1-2, with 7 bases that match TRBD1. The origin of this receptor is a human donor with multiple sclerosis. Material: CD8+ T cells from PBMCs. This CDR3 reads CASSTTGDGYGYTF. For the CDR3, the DNA is TGTGCCAGTAGTACTACAGGGGACGGCTATGGCTACACCTTC.